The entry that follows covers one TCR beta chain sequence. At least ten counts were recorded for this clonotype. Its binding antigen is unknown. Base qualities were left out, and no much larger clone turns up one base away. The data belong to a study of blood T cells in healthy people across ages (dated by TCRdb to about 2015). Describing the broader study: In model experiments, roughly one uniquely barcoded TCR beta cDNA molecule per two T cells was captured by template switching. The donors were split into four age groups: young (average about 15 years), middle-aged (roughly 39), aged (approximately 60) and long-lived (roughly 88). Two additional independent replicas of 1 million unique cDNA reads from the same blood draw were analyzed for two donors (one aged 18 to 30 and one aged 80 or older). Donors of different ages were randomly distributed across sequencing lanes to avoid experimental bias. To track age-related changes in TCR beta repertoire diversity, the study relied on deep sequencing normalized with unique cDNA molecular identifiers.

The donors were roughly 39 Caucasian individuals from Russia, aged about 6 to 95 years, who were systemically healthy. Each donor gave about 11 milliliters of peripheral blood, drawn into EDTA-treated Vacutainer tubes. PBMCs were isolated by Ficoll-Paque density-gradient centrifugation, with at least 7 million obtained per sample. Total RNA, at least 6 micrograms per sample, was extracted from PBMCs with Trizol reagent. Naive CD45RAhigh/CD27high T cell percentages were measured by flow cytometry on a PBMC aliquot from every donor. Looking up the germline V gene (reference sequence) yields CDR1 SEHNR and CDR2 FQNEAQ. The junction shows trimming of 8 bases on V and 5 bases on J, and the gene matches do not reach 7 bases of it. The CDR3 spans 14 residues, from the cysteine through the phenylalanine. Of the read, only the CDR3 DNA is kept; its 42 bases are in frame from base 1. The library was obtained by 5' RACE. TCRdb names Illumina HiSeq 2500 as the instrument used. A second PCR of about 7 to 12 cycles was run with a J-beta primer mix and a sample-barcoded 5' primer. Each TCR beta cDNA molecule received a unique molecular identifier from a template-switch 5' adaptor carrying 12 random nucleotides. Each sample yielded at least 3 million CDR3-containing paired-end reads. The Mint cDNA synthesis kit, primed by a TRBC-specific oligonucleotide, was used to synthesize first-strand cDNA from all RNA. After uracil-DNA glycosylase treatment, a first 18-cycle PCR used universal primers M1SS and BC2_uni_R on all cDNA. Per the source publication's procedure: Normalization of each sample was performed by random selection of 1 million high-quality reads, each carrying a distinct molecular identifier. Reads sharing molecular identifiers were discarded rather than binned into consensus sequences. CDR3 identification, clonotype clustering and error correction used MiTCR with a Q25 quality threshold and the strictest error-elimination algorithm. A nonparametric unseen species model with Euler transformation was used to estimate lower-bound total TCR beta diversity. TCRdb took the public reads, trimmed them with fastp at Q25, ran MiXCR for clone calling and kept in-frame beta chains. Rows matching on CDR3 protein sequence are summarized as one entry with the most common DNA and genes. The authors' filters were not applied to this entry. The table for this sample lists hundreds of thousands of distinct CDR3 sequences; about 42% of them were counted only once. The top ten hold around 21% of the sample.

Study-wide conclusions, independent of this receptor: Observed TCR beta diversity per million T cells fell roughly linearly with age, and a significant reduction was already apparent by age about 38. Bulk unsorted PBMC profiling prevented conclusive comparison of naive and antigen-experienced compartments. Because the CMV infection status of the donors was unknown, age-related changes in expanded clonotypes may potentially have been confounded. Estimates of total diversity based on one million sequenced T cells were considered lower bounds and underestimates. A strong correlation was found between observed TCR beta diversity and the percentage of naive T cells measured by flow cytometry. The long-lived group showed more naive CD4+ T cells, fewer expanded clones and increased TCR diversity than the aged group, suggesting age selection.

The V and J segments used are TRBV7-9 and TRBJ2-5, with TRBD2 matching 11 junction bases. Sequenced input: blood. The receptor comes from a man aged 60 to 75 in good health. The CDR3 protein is CASEPLAGDETQYF. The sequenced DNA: TGTGCCAGCGAACCACTAGCGGGGGACGAGACCCAGTACTTC. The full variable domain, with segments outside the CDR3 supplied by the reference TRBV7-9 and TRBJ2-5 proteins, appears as DTGVSQNPRHKITKRGQNVTFRCDPISEHNRLYWYRQTLGQGPEFLTYFQNEAQLEKSRLLSDRFSAERPKGSFSTLEIQRTEQGDSAMYLCASEPLAGDETQYFGPGTRLLVL.